This T cell receptor (beta chain) is from a study of blood T cell repertoires in COVID-19. At the level of the study: COVID-19 samples, acute and convalescent, were from the United States, Italy and Spain.

Produced via immunoSEQ multiplex PCR; TCRdb's table is partial and in-frame only. The profile shows over 60,000 clones, roughly three quarters of them singletons. This receptor was taken from a human donor in a cohort sampled during active COVID-19. Sequenced material: peripheral blood.

DNA of the CDR3: TGCGCCAGCAGCTTCGGAGGGGGGGAAGAGACCCAGTACTTC. It is translated as CASSFGGGEETQYF. V gene TRBV5-1 combines with J gene TRBJ2-5; a possible D gene is TRBD2 (7 bases). Germline V gene sequence: CDR1 SGHRS, CDR2 YFSETQ. This CDR3 comprises 14 residues. Deletions cut 2 bases from V and 3 bases from J, with 11 bases between.